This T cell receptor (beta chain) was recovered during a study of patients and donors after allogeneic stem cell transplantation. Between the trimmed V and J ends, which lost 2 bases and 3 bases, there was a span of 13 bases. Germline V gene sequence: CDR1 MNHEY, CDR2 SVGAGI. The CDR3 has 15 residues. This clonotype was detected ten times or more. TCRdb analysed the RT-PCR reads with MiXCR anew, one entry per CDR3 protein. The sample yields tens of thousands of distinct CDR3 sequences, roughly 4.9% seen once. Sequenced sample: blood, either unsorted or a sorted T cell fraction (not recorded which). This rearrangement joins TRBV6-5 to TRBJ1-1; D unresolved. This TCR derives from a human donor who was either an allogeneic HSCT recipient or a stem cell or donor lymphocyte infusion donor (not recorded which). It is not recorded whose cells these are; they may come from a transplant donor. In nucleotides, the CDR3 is TGTGCCAGCAGTTACGGCACCCACAGATACACTGAAGCTTTCTTT. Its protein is CASSYGTHRYTEAFF.